Shown below are 18 T cell receptor beta chains from a single sample sequenced in a study of blood T cell repertoires in COVID-19. The protocol was immunoSEQ multiplex PCR, while the TCRdb copy is restricted to in-frame clones and leaves out a portion. Seen here are about 480,000 clones, roughly 89% observed once, and the top ten hold roughly 0.84%. Sample: peripheral blood. Receptor source: a man between 18 and 35 years old with COVID-19, enrolled during active disease.

This chain uses TRBV7-2 with TRBJ2-3, with 7 bases matching TRBD1. The CDR3 length is 17 residues. Trimming removed 4 bases from V and 2 bases from J; junction bases left unmatched: 12. Germline V gene sequence: CDR1 SGHTA, CDR2 FQGNSA. The CDR3 loop is CASSSRQGRGFTDTQYF. CDR3 DNA sequence: TGTGCCAGCAGCTCCCGACAGGGTCGAGGGTTCACAGATACGCAGTATTTT.

The chain couples TRBV7-9 to TRBJ2-5; 9 bases match TRBD2. The CDR3 extends over 17 amino acids. The germline CDR1 and CDR2 sequences are SEHNR and FQNEAQ (reference sequence). The junction had 14 bases not matched to a gene; V was cut back by 5 bases and J by 4 bases. The CDR3 coding sequence is TGTGCCAGCAGCCCCCGACTGGGTAGCGGGAGTGGAGAGACCCAGTACTTC. The encoded protein is CASSPRLGSGSGETQYF.

The rearrangement joins TRBV9 to TRBJ2-7; TRBD2 agrees at 10 bases. Germline CDR1 is SGDLS and CDR2 is YYNGEE. The CDR3 covers 16 residues. The trim removed 0 bases at V and 3 bases at J, leaving 6 bases unmatched. The CDR3 DNA follows: TGTGCCAGCAGCGTAGCTTTAGCGGGAGGTGTCTACGAGCAGTACTTC. Its protein product is CASSVALAGGVYEQYF.

The V gene is TRBV18, the J gene TRBJ1-2; 10 bases fit TRBD1. The V gene end was trimmed by 2 bases and the J gene end by 4 bases; junction bases not matched to a gene: 7. CDR1 and CDR2 from the germline V gene are KGHSH and LQKENI. The CDR3 runs 16 residues. The CDR3: CASSPTGDRGPYGYTF. CDR3 nucleotides: TGTGCCAGCTCACCAACGGGGGACAGGGGCCCCTATGGCTACACCTTC.

CDR3: CASSTSSSRDTDTQYF. DNA of the CDR3: TGTGCCAGCTCAACCTCCTCATCTCGGGACACAGATACGCAGTATTTT. This chain connects TRBV18 to TRBJ2-3, with TRBD2 as a possible D gene (5 bases). Looked up from germline, CDR1 is KGHSH and CDR2 is LQKENI. The CDR3 extends over 16 amino acids. V lost 5 bases to trimming and J lost 2 bases, with 17 bases between them.

This chain joins TRBV27 and TRBJ1-1, with a possible D match to TRBD1 (5 bases). The V end lost 5 bases, the J end lost 5 bases, and 12 bases lay between the germline ends. The germline V gene has CDR1 MNHEY and CDR2 SMNVEV (reference sequence). The CDR3 has 13 residues. CDR3 DNA: TGTGCCAGCAGTCAAATGGGGGGGACTGAAGCTTTCTTT. Residues: CASSQMGGTEAFF.

The rearrangement uses TRBV12-5 and TRBJ2-7; 8 positions agree with TRBD1. The CDR3 sequence is 16 residues long. Germline V gives CDR1 LGHNT, CDR2 FRNRAP. Trimming cost V 0 bases and J 3 bases; bases outside gene matches: 7. CDR3 DNA sequence: TGTGCTAGTGGTTTGGTACTAGGACAGGGCCACTACGAGCAGTACTTC. Amino acids: CASGLVLGQGHYEQYF.

This clone was counted once. The V and J genes are TRBV5-6 and TRBJ2-5; a possible D gene is TRBD2 (6 bases). Trimming cost V 0 bases and J 2 bases, with 8 bases left between them. Germline V gene sequence: CDR1 SGHDT, CDR2 YYEEEE. The CDR3 runs to 14 residues. The CDR3 sequence: CASSLEGLQETQYF. CDR3 DNA: TGTGCCAGCAGCTTGGAGGGACTTCAAGAGACCCAGTACTTC.

This clone was recorded only once. The chain carries TRBV5-1 and TRBJ2-3, with 7 bases identical to TRBD2. V dropped 5 bases and J dropped 0; count of bases not matched to a gene: 6. CDR3 length equals 15 residues. Germline values: CDR1 SGHRS, CDR2 YFSETQ. CDR3 residues: CASRPSGASTDTQYF. CDR3 bases: TGCGCCAGCAGGCCAAGCGGGGCTAGCACAGATACGCAGTATTTT.

The chain links TRBV4-1 to TRBJ1-1, with TRBD1 identical over 8 bases. V gave up 4 bases and J gave up 7 bases; unmatched junction bases: 8. This CDR3 has 14 residues. CDR1 is MGHRA and CDR2 is YSYEKL in the germline V gene. CDR3 protein: CASSPADREFEAFF. CDR3 nucleotides: TGCGCCAGCAGCCCGGCGGACAGGGAATTTGAAGCTTTCTTT.

The chain links TRBV6-5 to TRBJ2-5, with D perhaps TRBD2 (7 bases). The germline gives CDR1 MNHEY, CDR2 SVGAGI. The CDR3 totals 15 residues. V lost 8 bases, J lost 1 base, and 17 bases lay in between. CDR3 in amino acids: CASRYGRGPQETQYF. DNA for the CDR3: TGTGCCAGCCGATACGGGCGGGGGCCCCAAGAGACCCAGTACTTC.

V and J are TRBV29-1 and TRBJ2-1; D not certain. CDR3 length equals 12 residues. Germline values: CDR1 SQVTM, CDR2 ANQGSEA. V was shortened by 6 bases and J by 10 bases, with 16 bases between the two germline ends. The CDR3 reads CSVFISPQEQFF. CDR3 DNA: TGCAGCGTCTTTATTAGCCCCCAAGAGCAGTTCTTC.

V usage is TRBV27 and J usage is TRBJ1-2; no definite D call. The CDR3 covers 14 residues. Germline V gives CDR1 MNHEY, CDR2 SMNVEV (reference sequence). Trimming stripped 5 bases from V and 3 bases from J, with 13 bases between. The CDR3 DNA follows: TGTGCCAGCAGTCGGTCAGTTCGGGACTATGGCTACACCTTC. As protein: CASSRSVRDYGYTF.

CDR3 bases: TGTGCCTGGGCTTTTGGGGAGATTGCCTACGAGCAGTACTTC. The encoded protein is CAWAFGEIAYEQYF. The chain recombines TRBV30 with TRBJ2-7; perhaps TRBD2 as D (5 bases). V was clipped by 5 bases and J by 2 bases, with 16 bases between them. Germline V gives CDR1 GTSNPN, CDR2 SVGIG (reference sequence). The length of the CDR3 is 14 residues. Using reference TRBV30 and TRBJ2-7 for the parts outside the CDR3, the full variable domain is SQTIHQWPATLVQPVGSPLSLECTVEGTSNPNLYWYRQAAGRGLQLLFYSVGIGQISSEVPQNLSASRPQDRQFILSSKKLLLSDSGFYLCAWAFGEIAYEQYFGPGTRLTVT.

This clone appeared a single time. The genes are TRBV6-9 and TRBJ2-4, with 9 nucleotides matching TRBD1. The CDR3 loop spans 17 amino acids. The germline CDR1 and CDR2 sequences are MNHGY and SVAAGI. V trimming: 4 bases; J trimming: 7 bases; junction bases outside the gene matches: 14. The CDR3 loop is CASSSARSGQGINIQYF. The CDR3 coding sequence is TGTGCCAGCAGTTCCGCCCGTTCGGGACAGGGTATTAACATTCAGTACTTC.

V gene TRBV6-2 or TRBV6-3 combines with J gene TRBJ2-1, with a possible D match to TRBD2 (6 bases). The CDR3 extends over 15 amino acids. V was pared by 4 bases and J by 10 bases, with 20 bases between. Germline-derived CDR1 and CDR2 are MNHEY and SVGEGT. The CDR3 protein is CASSSEGTPTGEQFF. The CDR3 DNA reads as TGTGCCAGCAGTTCGGAGGGGACCCCCACGGGGGAGCAGTTCTTC.

The chain couples TRBV9 to TRBJ2-3; 8 bases map to TRBD1. The CDR3 covers 15 residues. CDR1 and CDR2 from the germline V gene are SGDLS and YYNGEE. With V trimmed by 2 bases and J by 4 bases, 6 bases remained unmatched. The CDR3 loop reads CASSVSGGDADTQYF. DNA for the CDR3: TGTGCCAGCAGCGTCTCAGGGGGCGACGCAGATACGCAGTATTTT.

This chain uses TRBV5-1 with TRBJ2-1; TRBD1 matches 8 bases. There are 13 residues in the CDR3. CDR1 is SGHRS, CDR2 YFSETQ, per germline. V gave up 4 bases and J gave up 5 bases; unmatched junction bases: 2. CDR3 in DNA: TGCGCCAGCAGCCGGGGACAGGACAATGAGCAGTTCTTC. It is translated as CASSRGQDNEQFF.